This TCR beta chain was recorded in a study of blood T cell repertoires in COVID-19. CDR1 SNHLY and CDR2 FYNNEI come from the germline V gene. The J segment lost 3 bases and the V segment lost 2 bases, leaving 4 bases of the junction unmatched. This CDR3 is 14 amino acids long. Patients of the Seattle cohort, enrolled during active infection, were followed longitudinally. The table came from immunoSEQ multiplex PCR; TCRdb's copy has only in-frame clones and leaves some out. The sample has around 130,000 clones, 84% seen once. The source is a man aged 25 to 40 with COVID-19, enrolled during active disease. The material sequenced was peripheral blood. This rearrangement joins TRBV2 to TRBJ2-7, with 7 bases lining up with TRBD2. CDR3 region: CASSEWGGSYEQYF. The CDR3, as DNA: TGTGCCAGCAGTGAATGGGGGGGGAGCTACGAGCAGTACTTC.